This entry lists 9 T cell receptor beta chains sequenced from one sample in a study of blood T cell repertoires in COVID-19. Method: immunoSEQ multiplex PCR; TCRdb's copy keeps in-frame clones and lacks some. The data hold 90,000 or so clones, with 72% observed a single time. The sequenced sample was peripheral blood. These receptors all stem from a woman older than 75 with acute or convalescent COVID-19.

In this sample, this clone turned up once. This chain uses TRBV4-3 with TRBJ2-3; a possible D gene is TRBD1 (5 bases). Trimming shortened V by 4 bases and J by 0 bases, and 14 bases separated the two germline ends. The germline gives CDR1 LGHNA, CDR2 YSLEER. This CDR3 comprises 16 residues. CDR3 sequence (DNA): TGCGCCAGCAGCCCGTCCCAGGGTCTTAGCACAGATACGCAGTATTTT. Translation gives CASSPSQGLSTDTQYF.

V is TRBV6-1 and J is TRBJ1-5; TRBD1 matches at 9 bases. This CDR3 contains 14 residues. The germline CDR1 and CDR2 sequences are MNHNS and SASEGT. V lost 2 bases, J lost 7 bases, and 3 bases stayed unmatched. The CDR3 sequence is CASSEQDRGQPQHF. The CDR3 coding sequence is TGTGCCAGCAGTGAACAGGACAGGGGACAGCCCCAGCATTTT.

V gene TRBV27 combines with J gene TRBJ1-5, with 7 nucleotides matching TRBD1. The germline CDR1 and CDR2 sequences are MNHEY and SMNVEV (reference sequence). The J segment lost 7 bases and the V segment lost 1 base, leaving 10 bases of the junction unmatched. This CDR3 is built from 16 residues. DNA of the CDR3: TGTGCCAGCAGTTTATATTACAGGGGAGGCGGACAGCCCCAGCATTTT. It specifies CASSLYYRGGGQPQHF.

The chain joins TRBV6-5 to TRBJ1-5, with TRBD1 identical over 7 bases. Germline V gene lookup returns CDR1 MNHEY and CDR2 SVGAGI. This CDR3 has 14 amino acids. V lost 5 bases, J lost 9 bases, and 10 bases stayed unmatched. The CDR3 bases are TGTGCCAGCAGTAATGACAGGGCGGGCGGGCCCCAGCATTTT. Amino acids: CASSNDRAGGPQHF.

The CDR3 nucleotides read TGTGCCACCAGCAGAGATCTGGGGCCCGAGGAGACCCAGTACTTC. It translates to CATSRDLGPEETQYF. The chain combines TRBV15 with TRBJ2-5; a possible D gene is TRBD1 (5 bases). Trimming pared 0 bases from V and 5 bases from J, leaving 13 bases between. This CDR3 has 15 amino acids. Germline V gives CDR1 LNHNV, CDR2 YYDKDF (reference sequence).

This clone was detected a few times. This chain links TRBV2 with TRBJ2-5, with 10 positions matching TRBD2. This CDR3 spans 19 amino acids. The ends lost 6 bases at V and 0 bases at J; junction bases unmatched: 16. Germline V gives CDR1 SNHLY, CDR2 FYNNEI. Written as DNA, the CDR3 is TGTGCCAGCAGATACATTAGCGGGGGGCCTTCAAGAGACCAAGAGACCCAGTACTTC. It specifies CASRYISGGPSRDQETQYF.

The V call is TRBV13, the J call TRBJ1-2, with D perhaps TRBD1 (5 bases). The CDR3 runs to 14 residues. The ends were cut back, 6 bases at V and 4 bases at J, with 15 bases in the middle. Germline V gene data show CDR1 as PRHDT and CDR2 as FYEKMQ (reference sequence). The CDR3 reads CASSSRGGAYGYTF. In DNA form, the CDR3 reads TGTGCCAGCAGTTCCAGAGGAGGGGCCTATGGCTACACCTTC.

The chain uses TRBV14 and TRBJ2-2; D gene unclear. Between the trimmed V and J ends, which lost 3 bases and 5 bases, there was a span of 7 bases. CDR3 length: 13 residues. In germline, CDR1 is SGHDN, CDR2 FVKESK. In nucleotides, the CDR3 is TGTGCCAGCAGCCAGGTACAGACCGGGGAGCTGTTTTTT. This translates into CASSQVQTGELFF.

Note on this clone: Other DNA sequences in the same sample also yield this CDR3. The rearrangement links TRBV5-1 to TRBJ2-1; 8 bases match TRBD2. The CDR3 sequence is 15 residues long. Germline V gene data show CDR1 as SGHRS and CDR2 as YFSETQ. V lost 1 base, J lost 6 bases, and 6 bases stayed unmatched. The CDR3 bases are TGCGCCAGCAGCTTGCCCTGGACTAGCTCCAATGAGCAGTTCTTC. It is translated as CASSLPWTSSNEQFF.